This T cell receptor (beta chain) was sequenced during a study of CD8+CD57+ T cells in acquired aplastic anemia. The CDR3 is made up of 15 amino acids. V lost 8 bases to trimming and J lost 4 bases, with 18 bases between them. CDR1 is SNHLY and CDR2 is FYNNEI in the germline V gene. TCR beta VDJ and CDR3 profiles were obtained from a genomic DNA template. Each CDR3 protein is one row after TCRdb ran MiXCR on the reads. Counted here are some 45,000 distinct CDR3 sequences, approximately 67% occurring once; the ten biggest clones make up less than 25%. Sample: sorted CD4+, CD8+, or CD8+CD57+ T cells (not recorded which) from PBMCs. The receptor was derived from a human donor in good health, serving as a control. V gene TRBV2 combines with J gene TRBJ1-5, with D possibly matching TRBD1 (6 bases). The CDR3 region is CASRTGGQGNQPQHF. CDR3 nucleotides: TGTGCCAGCCGCACGGGGGGGCAGGGTAATCAGCCCCAGCATTTT.